A selection of T cell receptor beta chains follows, all from one sample in a study of cytomegalovirus exposure and HLA in healthy donors. Here immunoSEQ multiplex PCR was the method, and the copy in TCRdb shows in-frame clones only, minus some. The table has 95,000 to 150,000 clones, 77% seen once. Specimen: PBMCs. Every receptor here comes from a human donor in good health. Both conserved end residues are part of each CDR3. Each record gives: D gene, V gene, clone size, J gene, CDR3 DNA, CDR3 protein. The D gene is left open where the match is weak. A clone size is listed for some rows: how often the clone was seen (once, few, many), or a class if it is expanded.

D gene: -; V gene: TRBV28; clone size: -; J gene: TRBJ1-2; CDR3 DNA: TGTGCCAGCAGAATGGGAGGGGGAATGGGTGGCTACACCTTC; CDR3 protein: CASRMGGGMGGYTF
D gene: TRBD1; V gene: TRBV29-1; clone size: -; J gene: TRBJ1-2; CDR3 DNA: TGCAGCGTCCGATCCCCTCAGACAGGGGGAGACTATGGCTACACCTTC; CDR3 protein: CSVRSPQTGGDYGYTF
D gene: -; V gene: TRBV5-1; clone size: few; J gene: TRBJ1-3; CDR3 DNA: TGCGCCAGCAGCTCGGAGGCGGGGAGAGGAAACACCATATATTTT; CDR3 protein: CASSSEAGRGNTIYF
D gene: TRBD2; V gene: TRBV10-1; clone size: once; J gene: TRBJ2-5; CDR3 DNA: TGCGCCAGCAGTAGAGCGGGAGGACAGGAGACCCAGTACTTC; CDR3 protein: CASSRAGGQETQYF
D gene: TRBD2; V gene: TRBV10-3; clone size: -; J gene: TRBJ2-1; CDR3 DNA: TGTGCCATCAGTGGAGGACTAGCGATCAACAATGAGCAGTTCTTC; CDR3 protein: CAISGGLAINNEQFF
D gene: TRBD1; V gene: TRBV19; clone size: -; J gene: TRBJ1-1; CDR3 DNA: TGTGCCAGTAGTATGGGGACAGGGTGGATGAACACTGAAGCTTTCTTT; CDR3 protein: CASSMGTGWMNTEAFF
D gene: -; V gene: TRBV11-3; clone size: -; J gene: TRBJ1-4; CDR3 DNA: TGTGCCAGCAGCTTAGGGACAGTCGGTCTGGCTTTT; CDR3 protein: CASSLGTVGLAF
D gene: TRBD1; V gene: TRBV4-2; clone size: -; J gene: TRBJ1-1; CDR3 DNA: TGTGCCAGCAACCGACAGGGGATGACCATGAACACTGAAGCTTTCTTT; CDR3 protein: CASNRQGMTMNTEAFF
D gene: -; V gene: TRBV11-3; clone size: -; J gene: TRBJ2-1; CDR3 DNA: TGTGCCAGCAGCTTAGGCGGTTACAATGAGCAGTTCTTC; CDR3 protein: CASSLGGYNEQFF
D gene: TRBD1; V gene: TRBV30; clone size: -; J gene: TRBJ1-1; CDR3 DNA: TGTGCCTCTGACAGGGGCCGGAACACTGAAGCTTTCTTT; CDR3 protein: CASDRGRNTEAFF
D gene: -; V gene: TRBV6-5; clone size: -; J gene: TRBJ2-7; CDR3 DNA: TGTGCCAGCAGTTTCGCAGGGGGGTACGAGCAGTACTTC; CDR3 protein: CASSFAGGYEQYF
D gene: TRBD1; V gene: TRBV19; clone size: -; J gene: TRBJ2-7; CDR3 DNA: TGTGCCAGTAGCCCGACAGGGGGCGGCGAGCAGTACTTC; CDR3 protein: CASSPTGGGEQYF
D gene: -; V gene: TRBV19; clone size: -; J gene: TRBJ2-3; CDR3 DNA: TGTGCCAGTAGTATAAACCTCGGGGGCACAGATACGCAGTATTTT; CDR3 protein: CASSINLGGTDTQYF
D gene: TRBD2; V gene: TRBV29-1; clone size: -; J gene: TRBJ2-3; CDR3 DNA: TGCAGCGTCAAAACTAGCGCAGATACGCAGTATTTT; CDR3 protein: CSVKTSADTQYF
D gene: -; V gene: TRBV6-1; clone size: once; J gene: TRBJ2-3; CDR3 DNA: TGTGCCAGCAGTGTGGGGACTTACACAGATACGCAGTATTTT; CDR3 protein: CASSVGTYTDTQYF
D gene: -; V gene: TRBV28; clone size: -; J gene: TRBJ2-7; CDR3 DNA: TGTGCCAGCAGTTTAGAAGCCCTAAGCTCCTACGAGCAGTACTTC; CDR3 protein: CASSLEALSSYEQYF
D gene: TRBD1; V gene: TRBV19; clone size: -; J gene: TRBJ1-1; CDR3 DNA: TGTGCCACTCACAGGGGGATGGCTGAAGCTTTCTTT; CDR3 protein: CATHRGMAEAFF
D gene: TRBD1; V gene: TRBV19; clone size: -; J gene: TRBJ1-2; CDR3 DNA: TGTGCCAGTAGTCGCGACAGGGTCGTAGAGGGCTACACCTTC; CDR3 protein: CASSRDRVVEGYTF
D gene: TRBD1; V gene: TRBV7-8; clone size: -; J gene: TRBJ1-6; CDR3 DNA: TGTGCCAGCAGCTTAAGTCAGGGGGCGAGTTCACCCCTCCACTTT; CDR3 protein: CASSLSQGASSPLHF
D gene: -; V gene: TRBV6-6; clone size: -; J gene: TRBJ1-3; CDR3 DNA: TGTGCCAGCACCAAACTCCTGGGGGGGGCCGGTAACACCATATATTTT; CDR3 protein: CASTKLLGGAGNTIYF